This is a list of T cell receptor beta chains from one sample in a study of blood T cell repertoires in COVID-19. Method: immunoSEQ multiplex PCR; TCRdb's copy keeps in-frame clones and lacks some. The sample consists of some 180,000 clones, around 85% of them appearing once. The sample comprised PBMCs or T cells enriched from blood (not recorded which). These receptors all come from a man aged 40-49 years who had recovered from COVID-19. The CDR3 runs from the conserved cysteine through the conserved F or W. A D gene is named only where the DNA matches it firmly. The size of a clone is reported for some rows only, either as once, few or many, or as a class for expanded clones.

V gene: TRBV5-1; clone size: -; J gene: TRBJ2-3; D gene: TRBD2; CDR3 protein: CASRTSGPSTDTQYF; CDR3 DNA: TGCGCCAGCAGGACTAGCGGGCCGAGCACAGATACGCAGTATTTT
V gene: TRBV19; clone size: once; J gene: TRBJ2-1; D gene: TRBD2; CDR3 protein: CASSTEVAGGVEQFF; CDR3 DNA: TGTGCCAGTAGTACAGAAGTAGCGGGAGGTGTTGAGCAGTTCTTC
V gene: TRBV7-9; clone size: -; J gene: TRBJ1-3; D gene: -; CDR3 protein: CASSLEPGATGNTIYF; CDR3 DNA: TGTGCCAGCAGCTTAGAACCAGGGGCAACCGGAAACACCATATATTTT
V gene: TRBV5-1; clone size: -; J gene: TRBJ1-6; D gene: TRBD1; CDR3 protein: CASSLNRGNSPLHF; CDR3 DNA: TGCGCCAGCAGCTTAAACAGGGGAAATTCACCCCTCCACTTT
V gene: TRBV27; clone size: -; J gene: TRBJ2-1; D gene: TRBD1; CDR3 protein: CASSSVKQGLDEQFF; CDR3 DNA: TGTGCCAGCAGTTCTGTGAAACAGGGGCTCGATGAGCAGTTCTTC
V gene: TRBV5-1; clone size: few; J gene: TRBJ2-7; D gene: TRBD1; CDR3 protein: CASREGTGSSEQYF; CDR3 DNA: TGCGCCAGCAGAGAAGGGACAGGATCATCCGAGCAGTACTTC
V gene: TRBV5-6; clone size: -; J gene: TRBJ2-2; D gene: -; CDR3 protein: CASSRGLTGELFF; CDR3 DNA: TGTGCCAGCAGCCGCGGCCTCACCGGGGAGCTGTTTTTT
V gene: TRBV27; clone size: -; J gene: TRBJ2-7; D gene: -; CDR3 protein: CASSPGSNPYEQYF; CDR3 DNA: TGTGCCAGCAGTCCAGGGTCGAACCCCTACGAGCAGTACTTC
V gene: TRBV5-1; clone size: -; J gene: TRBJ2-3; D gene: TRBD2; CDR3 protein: CASSTGSGGASTDTQYF; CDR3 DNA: TGCGCCAGCAGCACAGGAAGCGGGGGGGCAAGCACAGATACGCAGTATTTT
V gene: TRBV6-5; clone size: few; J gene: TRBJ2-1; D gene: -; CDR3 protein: CASRRGSSPYNEQFF; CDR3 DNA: TGTGCCAGCAGACGTGGGAGTTCCCCCTACAATGAGCAGTTCTTC
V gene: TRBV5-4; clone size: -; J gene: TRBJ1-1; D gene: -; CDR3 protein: CASRKGLNTEAFF; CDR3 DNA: TGTGCCAGCAGAAAGGGGCTGAACACTGAAGCTTTCTTT
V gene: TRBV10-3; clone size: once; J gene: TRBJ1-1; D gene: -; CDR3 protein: CAISESGGMNTEAFF; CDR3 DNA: TGTGCCATCAGTGAGTCCGGGGGAATGAACACTGAAGCTTTCTTT
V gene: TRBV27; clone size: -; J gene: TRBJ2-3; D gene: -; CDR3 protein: CASSYYLSGTDTDTQYF; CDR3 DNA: TGTGCCAGCAGCTATTACCTTAGCGGCACAGACACAGATACGCAGTATTTT
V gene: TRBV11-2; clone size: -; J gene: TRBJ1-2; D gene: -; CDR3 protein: CASSINREGSIGYTF; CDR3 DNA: TGTGCCAGCAGCATAAACAGGGAGGGTTCTATAGGCTACACCTTC
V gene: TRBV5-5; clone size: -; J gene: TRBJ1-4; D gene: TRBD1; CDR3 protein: CASSLDRGQGINEKLFF; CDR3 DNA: TGTGCCAGCAGCTTGGATCGCGGACAGGGAATTAATGAAAAACTGTTTTTT
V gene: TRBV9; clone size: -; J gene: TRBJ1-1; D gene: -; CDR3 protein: CASSETGTLEAFF; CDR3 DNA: TGTGCCAGCAGCGAGACAGGTACCCTTGAAGCTTTCTTT
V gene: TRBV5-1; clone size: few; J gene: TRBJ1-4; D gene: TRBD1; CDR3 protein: CASSSPDRNDEKLFF; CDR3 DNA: TGCGCCAGCAGCTCGCCGGACAGGAATGATGAAAAACTGTTTTTT
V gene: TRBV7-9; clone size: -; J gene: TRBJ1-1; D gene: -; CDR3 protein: CAARETGRGLDTEAFF; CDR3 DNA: TGTGCCGCCCGAGAGACAGGCCGAGGGTTGGACACTGAAGCTTTCTTT
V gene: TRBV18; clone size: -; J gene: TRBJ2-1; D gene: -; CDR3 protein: CASSLLIRGDNEQFF; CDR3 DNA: TGTGCCAGCTCACTCCTCATTCGGGGAGACAATGAGCAGTTCTTC
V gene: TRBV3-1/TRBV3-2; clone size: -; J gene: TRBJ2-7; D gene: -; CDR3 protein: CASSLRGTYEQYF; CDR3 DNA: TGTGCCAGCAGCCTGCGGGGTACCTACGAGCAGTACTTC
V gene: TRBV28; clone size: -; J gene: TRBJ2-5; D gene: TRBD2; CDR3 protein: CASSLAASGRKTQYF; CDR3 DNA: TGTGCCAGCAGTTTAGCGGCTAGCGGGAGAAAGACCCAGTACTTC
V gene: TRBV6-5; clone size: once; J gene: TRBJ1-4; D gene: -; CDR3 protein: CASSPFGATNEKLFF; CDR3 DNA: TGTGCCAGCAGTCCCTTCGGGGCAACTAATGAAAAACTGTTTTTT